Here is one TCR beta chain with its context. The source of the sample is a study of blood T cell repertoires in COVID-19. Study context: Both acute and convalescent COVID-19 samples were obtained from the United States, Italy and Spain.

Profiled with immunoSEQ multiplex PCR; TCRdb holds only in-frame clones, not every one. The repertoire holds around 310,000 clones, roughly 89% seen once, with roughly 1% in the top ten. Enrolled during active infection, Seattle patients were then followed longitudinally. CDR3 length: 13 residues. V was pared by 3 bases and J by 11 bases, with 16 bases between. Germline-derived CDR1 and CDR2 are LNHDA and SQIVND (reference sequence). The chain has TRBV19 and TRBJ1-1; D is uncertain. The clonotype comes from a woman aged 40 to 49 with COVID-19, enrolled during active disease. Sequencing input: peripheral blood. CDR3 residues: CASSIRSGSHAFF. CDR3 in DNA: TGTGCCAGTAGTATTCGGTCCGGGAGCCACGCTTTCTTT.